The 21 T cell receptor beta chains presented below share a single source sample, sequenced in a study of T-cell memory formation after mild COVID-19. TCRdb used MiXCR to reprocess the 5' RACE reads, holding one entry per CDR3 protein. The table shows some 490,000 distinct CDR3 sequences, with 18% occurring only once. Sequenced material: PBMCs or a T cell subset sorted from them (not recorded which). The receptors were sampled from an adult woman who had mild COVID-19 (a few samples of this study predate the infection). Cell type and time point are not known.

The V and J genes are TRBV7-2 and TRBJ2-1; a possible D gene is TRBD2 (5 bases). Germline V gene data show CDR1 as SGHTA and CDR2 as FQGNSA. The CDR3 has 13 residues. The V gene lost 5 bases and the J gene lost 4 bases, with 9 bases spanning the gap. CDR3 in DNA: TGTGCCAGCAGCAAAGCGGTGTACAATGAGCAGTTCTTC. As protein: CASSKAVYNEQFF. The full variable domain, its missing parts supplied by reference TRBV7-2 and TRBJ2-1, is GAGVSQSPSNKVTEKGKDVELRCDPISGHTALYWYRQSLGQGLEFLIYFQGNSAPDKSGLPSDRFSAERTGGSVSTLTIQRTQQEDSAVYLCASSKAVYNEQFFGPGTRLTVL.

The table lists this clonotype with a few counts. The rearrangement joins TRBV4-1 to TRBJ1-3, with 7 bases that match TRBD1. V lost 4 bases to trimming and J lost 0 bases; unmatched junction nucleotides: 6. The CDR3 totals 16 residues. Germline V lookup: CDR1 MGHRA, CDR2 YSYEKL. This CDR3 is CASSREGQASGNTIYF. The CDR3 DNA reads TGCGCCAGCAGCCGGGAAGGACAGGCCTCTGGAAACACCATATATTTT.

This clonotype came up a few times. The CDR3 nucleotides are TGTGCCAGCAGCCCTGCCGGGGGGGTCTACGAGCAGTACTTC. It codes for CASSPAGGVYEQYF. The V call is TRBV3-1, the J call TRBJ2-7; 8 bases agree with TRBD2. The CDR3 spans 14 residues. V lost 4 bases, J lost 3 bases, and 5 bases stayed unmatched. Germline CDR1 and CDR2: LGHDT and YNNKEL (reference sequence).

This clonotype showed up just a few times. V is TRBV12-3 or TRBV12-4 and J is TRBJ2-1, with D possibly matching TRBD2 (5 bases). The CDR3 length is 14 residues. Trimming removed 3 bases from V and 1 base from J, with 7 bases in between. The CDR3 nucleotides read TGTGCCAGCAGTTTCGGGGAATCCTACAATGAGCAGTTCTTC. This codes for CASSFGESYNEQFF.

This chain joins TRBV3-1 and TRBJ1-1; no definite D call. V gave up 3 bases and J gave up 4 bases, with 12 bases separating them. The germline V gene has CDR1 LGHDT and CDR2 YNNKEL (reference sequence). CDR3 length: 14 residues. CDR3 in DNA: TGTGCCAGCAGCCAGGGGATAACGGGCACTGAAGCTTTCTTT. It codes for CASSQGITGTEAFF.

This clonotype was seen many times. The rearrangement uses TRBV5-5 and TRBJ2-1, with D hard to call. The CDR3 spans 14 residues. V lost 1 base and J lost 2, with 7 bases in between. The V gene's germline CDR1 is SGHKS and CDR2 YYEKEE (reference sequence). The CDR3 reads CASSLRHTYNEQFF. CDR3 coding DNA: TGTGCCAGCAGCTTGCGTCACACCTACAATGAGCAGTTCTTC. The complete variable domain, with remaining parts taken from reference TRBV5-5 and TRBJ2-1, reads DAGVTQSPTHLIKTRGQQVTLRCSPISGHKSVSWYQQVLGQGPQFIFQYYEKEERGRGNFPDRFSARQFPNYSSELNVNALLLGDSALYLCASSLRHTYNEQFFGPGTRLTVL.

The chain joins TRBV6-5 to TRBJ1-1, with D unresolved. CDR3 length: 16 residues. Germline CDR1 MNHEY, CDR2 SVGAGI. Trimming removed 2 bases at V and 0 bases at J, with 13 bases between. CDR3 in amino acids: CASSYTDWGMNTEAFF. The CDR3 DNA follows: TGTGCCAGCAGTTACACTGACTGGGGTATGAACACTGAAGCTTTCTTT.

The V and J genes are TRBV18 and TRBJ1-1; 8 bases agree with TRBD1. Looked up from germline, CDR1 is KGHSH and CDR2 is LQKENI. The CDR3 spans 15 residues. V dropped 3 bases and J dropped 2; count of bases not matched to a gene: 5. In nucleotides, the CDR3 is TGTGCCAGCTCACCCCAGACAGGGGCCAACACTGAAGCTTTCTTT. This encodes CASSPQTGANTEAFF. The variable domain in full, with the rest retrieved from reference TRBV18 and TRBJ1-1, is NAGVMQNPRHLVRRRGQEARLRCSPMKGHSHVYWYRQLPEEGLKFMVYLQKENIIDESGMPKERFSAEFPKEGPSILRIQQVVRGDSAAYFCASSPQTGANTEAFFGQGTRLTVV.

This clonotype came up a few times. This chain uses TRBV7-6 with TRBJ2-1; 7 nucleotides line up with TRBD2. CDR1 is SGHVS, CDR2 FNYEAQ, per germline. After removal of 5 bases from V and 2 bases from J, the junction contained 6 bases not matched to a gene. The length of the CDR3 is 15 residues. The CDR3 DNA follows: TGTGCCAGCAGCCCCACTAGCGATCCCTACAATGAGCAGTTCTTC. This sequence encodes CASSPTSDPYNEQFF.

This clonotype showed up just a few times. J is TRBJ1-6 and V is TRBV11-1, with D tentatively TRBD1 (6 bases). This CDR3 region has 15 residues. Germline V gene sequence: CDR1 SGHAT, CDR2 FQDESV (reference sequence). Deletions cut 4 bases from V and 10 bases from J, with 17 bases between. The CDR3 DNA is TGTGCCAGCAGCTCCGTGATAGGGGGAGGATCACCCCTCCACTTT. Its translation: CASSSVIGGGSPLHF.

The V call is TRBV18, the J call TRBJ2-3, with TRBD2 matching 11 bases. V trimming: 5 bases; J trimming: 3 bases; junction bases outside the gene matches: 4. The CDR3 contains 15 residues. CDR1 and CDR2 from the germline V gene are KGHSH and LQKENI. For the CDR3, the DNA is TGTGCCAGCTCATCGGGACTAGCGGAAACAGATACGCAGTATTTT. Protein: CASSSGLAETDTQYF.

This clonotype showed up just a few times. The chain has TRBV9 and TRBJ1-1; D is ambiguous. CDR1 and CDR2 from the germline V gene are SGDLS and YYNGEE. V was cut by 0 bases and J by 0 bases, with 9 bases left in between. This CDR3 has 15 residues. The CDR3 loop is CASSVDPSLNTEAFF. The CDR3, as DNA: TGTGCCAGCAGCGTAGATCCCTCCCTGAACACTGAAGCTTTCTTT.

The chain employs TRBV3-1 and TRBJ1-1; D unclear. Between the trimmed V and J ends, which lost 1 base and 1 base, there was a span of 10 bases. The CDR3 length is 15 residues. The germline gives CDR1 LGHDT, CDR2 YNNKEL (reference sequence). The CDR3 loop reads CASSQGLHRNTEAFF. The CDR3 DNA sequence: TGTGCCAGCAGCCAAGGCCTGCACAGGAACACTGAAGCTTTCTTT.

V is TRBV6-5 and J is TRBJ2-1; no clear D. The CDR3 contains 13 residues. Trimming cost V 0 bases and J 8 bases, with 8 bases left between them. CDR1 MNHEY and CDR2 SVGAGI come from the germline V gene. The CDR3 spells CASSYSGRYEQFF. The CDR3 DNA reads TGTGCCAGCAGTTACTCAGGACGGTATGAGCAGTTCTTC.

The V and J genes are TRBV6-2 or TRBV6-3 and TRBJ2-4; perhaps TRBD2 as D (6 bases). The germline V gene encodes CDR1 MNHEY and CDR2 SVGEGT. Trimming cost V 4 bases and J 0 bases, with 7 bases left between them. The CDR3 is 14 amino acids. DNA of the CDR3: TGTGCCAGCAGTTCGGGACTAGCCAAAAACATTCAGTACTTC. Translated, it gives CASSSGLAKNIQYF.

This clonotype appeared a few times. This chain joins TRBV5-6 and TRBJ2-3; 8 nucleotides line up with TRBD2. V was pared by 7 bases and J by 2 bases, with 9 bases of the junction left unmatched. Germline CDR1 reads SGHDT; CDR2 reads YYEEEE. This CDR3 is built from 15 residues. The CDR3 region is CASFPSGLFTDTQYF. DNA of the CDR3: TGTGCCAGCTTCCCTAGCGGGCTCTTCACAGATACGCAGTATTTT.

In DNA, the CDR3 is TGTGCCAGTAGTACCTCGGGAGATACGCAGTATTTT. Protein: CASSTSGDTQYF. The chain is built from TRBV19 and TRBJ2-3; no firm D call. The CDR3 is 12 amino acids. Germline V gene sequence: CDR1 LNHDA, CDR2 SQIVND (reference sequence). Trimming cost V 4 bases and J 5 bases, with 7 bases left between them.

The rearrangement links TRBV5-1 to TRBJ2-1; the D gene could be TRBD1 or TRBD2 (5 bases each). The CDR3 has 12 residues. Germline CDR1 and CDR2: SGHRS and YFSETQ. The V end lost 4 bases, the J end lost 9 bases, and 11 bases lay between the germline ends. CDR3 residues: CASSTGGGEQFF. CDR3 in DNA: TGCGCCAGCAGCACAGGTGGGGGTGAGCAGTTCTTC.

The sample holds many counts of this clonotype. J is TRBJ1-5 and V is TRBV30; no clear D gene. CDR1 is GTSNPN, CDR2 SVGIG, per germline (reference sequence). The V gene lost 2 bases and the J gene lost 0 bases, with 5 bases spanning the gap. The CDR3 contains 13 residues. CDR3 amino acids: CAWSSGSNQPQHF. Here the CDR3 DNA reads TGTGCCTGGAGTAGTGGTAGCAATCAGCCCCAGCATTTT.

This clonotype was seen more than once but under ten times. The J gene is TRBJ1-4, the V gene TRBV12-3 or TRBV12-4; weak D call: TRBD1 (5 bases). Trimming cost V 5 bases and J 10 bases, with 20 bases left between them. The CDR3 runs 15 residues. The CDR3 reads CASSPRQGGDGKLFF. DNA for the CDR3: TGTGCCAGCAGTCCCCGCCAGGGAGGGGACGGAAAACTGTTTTTT.

This clonotype was observed a handful of times. The V and J genes are TRBV19 and TRBJ2-7, with 8 bases lining up with TRBD1. The CDR3 extends over 14 amino acids. CDR1 is LNHDA, CDR2 SQIVND, per germline (reference sequence). V lost 5 bases and J lost 6; bases outside the gene matches: 9. The DNA for the CDR3 is TGTGCCAGTAGTTTCCGGACAGGGACAGGCGAGCAGTACTTC. Translation gives CASSFRTGTGEQYF.